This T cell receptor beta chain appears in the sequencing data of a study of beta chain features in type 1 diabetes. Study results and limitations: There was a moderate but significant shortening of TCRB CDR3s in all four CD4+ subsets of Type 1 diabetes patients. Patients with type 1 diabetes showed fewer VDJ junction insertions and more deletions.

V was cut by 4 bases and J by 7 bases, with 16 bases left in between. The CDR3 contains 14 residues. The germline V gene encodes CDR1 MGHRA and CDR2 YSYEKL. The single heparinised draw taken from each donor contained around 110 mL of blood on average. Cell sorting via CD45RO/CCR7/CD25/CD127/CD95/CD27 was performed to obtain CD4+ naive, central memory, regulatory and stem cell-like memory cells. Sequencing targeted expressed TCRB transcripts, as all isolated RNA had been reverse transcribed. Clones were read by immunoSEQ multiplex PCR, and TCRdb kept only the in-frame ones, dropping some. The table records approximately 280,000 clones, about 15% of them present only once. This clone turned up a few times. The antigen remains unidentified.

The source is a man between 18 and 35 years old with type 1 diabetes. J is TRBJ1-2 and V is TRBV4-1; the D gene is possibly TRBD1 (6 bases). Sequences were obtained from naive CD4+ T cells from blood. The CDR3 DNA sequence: TGCGCCAGCAGCCGAGTGGGGGCGCGAGGTGGCTACACCTTC. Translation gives CASSRVGARGGYTF.